This entry is about one T cell receptor beta chain. This CDR3 region has 15 residues. V lost 4 bases and J lost 0, with 13 bases in between. Germline CDR1 reads SEHNR; CDR2 reads FQNEAQ (reference sequence). The data derive from a study of blood T cell repertoires in COVID-19. Overall study context: Acute and convalescent COVID-19 specimens originated in the United States, Italy and Spain. T cells, B-cell-depleted T cells, or PBMCs provided the cDNA or gDNA that served as material.

The repertoire was sequenced with immunoSEQ multiplex PCR; TCRdb's copy has only in-frame clones and lacks some. Here the sample spans 150,000 to 200,000 clones, 75% to 80% being singletons. V usage is TRBV7-9 and J usage is TRBJ2-7, with D unclear. The receptor comes from a woman aged 70-85 years with acute or convalescent COVID-19. Sequenced material: peripheral blood. CDR3 bases: TGTGCCAGCAGCTGGGCCTTGCATAGCTCCTACGAGCAGTACTTC. The encoded protein is CASSWALHSSYEQYF.